This TCR beta chain was sequenced in a study of blood T cell repertoires in COVID-19. Study summary: Sources were T cells, B-cell-depleted T cells, or PBMCs; the material itself was cDNA or gDNA.

Cohort 3 donors were reported recovered after two negative PCRs, clearance, or symptom resolution. With 1 base clipped from V and 4 bases from J, the junction kept 3 bases outside the gene matches. The CDR3 has 14 residues. CDR1 is SGHRS and CDR2 is YFSETQ in the germline V gene. How the authors handled the data: Quantification of nucleated cells was approximated via reference gene primer amplification. Assay: immunoSEQ multiplex PCR; the TCRdb copy retains only in-frame clones and omits some. The V and J calls and clone size are taken from that table; D and trimming were inferred from the DNA. The sample has some 200,000 clones; 88% are singletons.

V is TRBV5-1 and J is TRBJ2-7; 9 nucleotides agree with TRBD1. What was sequenced was PBMCs or T cells enriched from blood (not recorded which). This receptor was identified in a woman in her 30s who had recovered from COVID-19. The CDR3 coding sequence is TGCGCCAGCAGCTTGACAGGGGGCGAGTACGAGCAGTACTTC. Amino acid sequence: CASSLTGGEYEQYF.